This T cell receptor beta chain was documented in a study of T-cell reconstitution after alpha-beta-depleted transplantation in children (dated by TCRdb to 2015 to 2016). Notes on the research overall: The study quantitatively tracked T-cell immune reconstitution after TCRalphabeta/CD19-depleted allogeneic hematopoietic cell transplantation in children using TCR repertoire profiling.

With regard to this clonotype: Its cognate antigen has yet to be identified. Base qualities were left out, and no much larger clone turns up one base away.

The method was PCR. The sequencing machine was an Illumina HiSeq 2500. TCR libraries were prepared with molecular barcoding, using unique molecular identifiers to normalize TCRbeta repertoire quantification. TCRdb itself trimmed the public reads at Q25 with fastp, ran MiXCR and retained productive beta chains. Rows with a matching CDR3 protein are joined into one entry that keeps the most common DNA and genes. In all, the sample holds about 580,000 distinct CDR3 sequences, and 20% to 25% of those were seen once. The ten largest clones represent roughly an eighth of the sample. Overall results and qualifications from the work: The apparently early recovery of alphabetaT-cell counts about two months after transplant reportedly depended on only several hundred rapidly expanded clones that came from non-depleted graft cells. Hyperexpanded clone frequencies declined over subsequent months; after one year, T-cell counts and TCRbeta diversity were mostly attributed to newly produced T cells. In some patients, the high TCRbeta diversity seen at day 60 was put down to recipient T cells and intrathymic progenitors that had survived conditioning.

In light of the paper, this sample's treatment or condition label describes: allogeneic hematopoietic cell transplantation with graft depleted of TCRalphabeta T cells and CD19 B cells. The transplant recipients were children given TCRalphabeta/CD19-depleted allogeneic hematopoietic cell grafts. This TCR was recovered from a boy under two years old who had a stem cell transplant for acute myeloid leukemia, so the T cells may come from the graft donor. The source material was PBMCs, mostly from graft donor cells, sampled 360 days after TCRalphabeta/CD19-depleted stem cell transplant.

The sequenced DNA is TGCAGTGCTAGAGAAGCGGGGGGGCCTAGGAATGAGCAGTTCTTC. Its protein is CSAREAGGPRNEQFF. This receptor chain uses TRBV20-1 and TRBJ2-1; TRBD2 matches 10 bases in the middle. After removal of 0 bases from V and 7 bases from J, the junction retains 6 bases not matched to a gene. CDR1 and CDR2 are drawn from the germline V gene (reference sequence): DFQATT, SNEGSKA. There are 15 amino acids in the CDR3, from cysteine to phenylalanine inclusive. The sequence is cut down to CDR3 DNA, 45 bases in frame from base 1.